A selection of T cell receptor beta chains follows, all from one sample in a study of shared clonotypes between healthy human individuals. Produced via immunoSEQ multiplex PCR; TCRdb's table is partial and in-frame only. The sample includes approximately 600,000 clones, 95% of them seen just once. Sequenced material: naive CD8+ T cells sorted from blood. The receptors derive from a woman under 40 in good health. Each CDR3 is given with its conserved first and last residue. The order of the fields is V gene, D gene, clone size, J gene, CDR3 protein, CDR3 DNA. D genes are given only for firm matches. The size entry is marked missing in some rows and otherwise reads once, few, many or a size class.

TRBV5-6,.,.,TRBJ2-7,CASSLAPTGTSYEQYF,TGTGCCAGCAGCCTAGCTCCCACTGGAACGTCGTACGAGCAGTACTTC
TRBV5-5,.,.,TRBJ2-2,CASSHFGNTGELFF,TGTGCCAGCAGCCACTTCGGGAACACCGGGGAGCTGTTTTTT
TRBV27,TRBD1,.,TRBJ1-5,CASSPGTGGRQPQHF,TGTGCCAGCAGTCCCGGGACAGGGGGGAGGCAGCCCCAGCATTTT
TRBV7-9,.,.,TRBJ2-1,CASSHKGGSSYNEQFF,TGTGCCAGCAGCCACAAGGGCGGAAGCTCCTACAATGAGCAGTTCTTC
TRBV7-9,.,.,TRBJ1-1,CASSLGTFFMNTEAFF,TGTGCCAGCAGCTTAGGGACGTTCTTCATGAACACTGAAGCTTTCTTT
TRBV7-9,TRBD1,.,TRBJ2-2,CASSLLRTGVTGELFF,TGTGCCAGCAGCTTATTAAGGACAGGGGTCACCGGGGAGCTGTTTTTT
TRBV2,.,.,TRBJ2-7,CASSDPSGSSYEQYF,TGTGCCAGCAGTGATCCCAGCGGTAGCTCCTACGAGCAGTACTTC
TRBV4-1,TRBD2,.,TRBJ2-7,CASSPQAGIRYEQYF,TGCGCCAGCAGCCCGCAAGCGGGAATAAGATACGAGCAGTACTTC
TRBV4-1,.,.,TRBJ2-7,CASSPNDDYEQYF,TGCGCCAGCAGCCCGAACGACGACTACGAGCAGTACTTC
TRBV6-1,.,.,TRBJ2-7,CASSEYRVAYEQYF,TGTGCCAGCAGTGAATATCGTGTTGCCTACGAGCAGTACTTC
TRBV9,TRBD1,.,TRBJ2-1,CASSVQGDNEQFF,TGTGCCAGCAGCGTACAGGGGGACAATGAGCAGTTCTTC
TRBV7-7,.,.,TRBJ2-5,CASSWVYQETQYF,TGTGCCAGCAGCTGGGTGTACCAAGAGACCCAGTACTTC
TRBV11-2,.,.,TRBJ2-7,CASSLDLRPYEQYF,TGTGCCAGCAGTCTAGACCTGCGTCCCTACGAGCAGTACTTC
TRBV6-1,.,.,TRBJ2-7,CASSDPSGHEQYF,TGTGCCAGCAGTGACCCGAGCGGTCACGAGCAGTACTTC
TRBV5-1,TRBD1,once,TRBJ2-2,CASSLDPGTANTGELFF,TGCGCCAGCAGCTTGGATCCCGGGACAGCGAACACCGGGGAGCTGTTTTTT
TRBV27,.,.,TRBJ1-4,CASSHPGEKLFF,TGTGCCAGCAGTCATCCGGGTGAAAAACTGTTTTTT
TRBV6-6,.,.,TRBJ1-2,CASSYSTEGYDYGYTF,TGTGCCAGCAGTTACTCTACGGAGGGTTACGACTATGGCTACACCTTC
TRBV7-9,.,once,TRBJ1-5,CASSLQNQPQHF,TGTGCCAGCAGCTTACAAAATCAGCCCCAGCATTTT
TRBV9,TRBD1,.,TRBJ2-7,CASSPDRVGDEQYF,TGTGCCAGCAGCCCGGACAGGGTTGGGGACGAGCAGTACTTC
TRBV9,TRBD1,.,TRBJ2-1,CASSVGQGAGDEQFF,TGTGCCAGCAGCGTGGGACAGGGGGCCGGCGATGAGCAGTTCTTC
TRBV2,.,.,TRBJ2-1,CASEQGLSSYNEQFF,TGTGCCAGCGAACAAGGCCTTAGCTCCTACAATGAGCAGTTCTTC
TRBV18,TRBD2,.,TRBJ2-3,CASSHAGRSATDTQYF,TGTGCCAGCTCACACGCCGGGAGGAGCGCGACAGATACGCAGTATTTT
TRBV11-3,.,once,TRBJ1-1,CASSSRVNTEAFF,TGTGCCAGCAGCTCCAGGGTGAACACTGAAGCTTTCTTT